The entry that follows covers one T cell receptor (beta chain) sequence. Its matching antigen is unknown. The record originates from a study of T cell responses to AZD1222 COVID-19 vaccine. The study, taken as a whole, reports: The donor cohort was predominantly white British with a female majority, and clonal diversity may have been underestimated. Increases in Spike-specific TCR breadth and depth were seen after two AZD1222 doses. Spike was spanned by vaccine-associated CD4 TCRs, which were dominant at 160-218 and 743-854.

TCRdb keeps only in-frame clones here, not all; method: immunoSEQ multiplex PCR. The sample yields 55,000 to 60,000 clones, roughly 85% seen once. V lost 3 bases, J lost 1 base, and 2 bases lay in between. This CDR3 comprises 13 residues. The germline V gene encodes CDR1 KGHDR and CDR2 SFDVKD. The chain employs TRBV24-1 and TRBJ2-2, with D hard to call. The sequence derives from an adult in good health. Sequencing was performed on peripheral blood, taken on day 0 of MenACWY control vaccination. The CDR3 loop reads CATSDENTGELFF. The CDR3 DNA is TGTGCCACCAGTGATGAGAACACCGGGGAGCTGTTTTTT.